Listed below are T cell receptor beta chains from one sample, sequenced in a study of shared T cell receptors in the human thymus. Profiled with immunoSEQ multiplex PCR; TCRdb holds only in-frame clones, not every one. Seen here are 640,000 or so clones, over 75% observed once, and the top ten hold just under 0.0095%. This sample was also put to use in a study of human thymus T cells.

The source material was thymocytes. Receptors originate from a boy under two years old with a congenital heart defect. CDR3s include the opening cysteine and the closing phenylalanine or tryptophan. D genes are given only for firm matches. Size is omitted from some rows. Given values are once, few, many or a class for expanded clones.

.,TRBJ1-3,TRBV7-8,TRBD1,TGTGCCAGCAGTCCTCCTGAGACAGGGGCAGGAAACACCATATATTTT,CASSPPETGAGNTIYF
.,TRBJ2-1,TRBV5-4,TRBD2,TGTGCCAGCAGCTTGGCGGCGGGAGAAGCCTACAATGAGCAGTTCTTC,CASSLAAGEAYNEQFF
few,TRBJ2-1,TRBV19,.,TGTGCCAGTAGTATACGGCGACTAGGGGTTCGTGAGCAGTTCTTC,CASSIRRLGVREQFF
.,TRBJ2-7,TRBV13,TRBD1,TGTGCCAGCAGCTCCTCGACAGGGGGCGCCGAGGTCTACGAGCAGTACTTC,CASSSSTGGAEVYEQYF
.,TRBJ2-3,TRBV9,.,TGTGCCAGCAGCGTAGTCGCATGGGGGGGCACAGATACGCAGTATTTT,CASSVVAWGGTDTQYF
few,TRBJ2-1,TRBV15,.,TGTGCCACCAGCAGAGGGTTCCAGAGGGCCGACAATGAGCAGTTCTTC,CATSRGFQRADNEQFF
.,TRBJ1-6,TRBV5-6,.,TGTGCCAGCAGCTTCGTTCAGGAAAGGGGAAATTCACCCCTCCACTTT,CASSFVQERGNSPLHF
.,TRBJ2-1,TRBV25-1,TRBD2,TGTGCCAGCAGGGAAGCGGGGGACAATGAGCAGTTCTTC,CASREAGDNEQFF
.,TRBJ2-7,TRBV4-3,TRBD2,TGCGCCAGCAGCCAAGGGGTCGGGGGGATATACGAGCAGTACTTC,CASSQGVGGIYEQYF
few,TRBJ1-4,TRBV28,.,TGTGCCAGCAGGCCCCGACAAGCTACTAATGAAAAACTGTTTTTT,CASRPRQATNEKLFF
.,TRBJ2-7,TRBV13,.,TGTGCCAGCAGTCAAACGGGGGCCTACGAGCAGTACTTC,CASSQTGAYEQYF
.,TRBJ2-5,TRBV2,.,TGTGCCAGCGATAATGGACAGAAGCAAGAGACCCAGTACTTC,CASDNGQKQETQYF
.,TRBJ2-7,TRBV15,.,TGTGCCACCAGCAGTCTTAGAGGGCCCTACGAGCAGTACTTC,CATSSLRGPYEQYF
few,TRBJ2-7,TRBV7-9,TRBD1,TGTGCCAGCAGTCGGGACAGGGTCTCCTACGAGCAGTACTTC,CASSRDRVSYEQYF
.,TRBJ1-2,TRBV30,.,TGTGCCTGGAGTGGTGTGAAACAGGGTCGCTATGGCTACACCTTC,CAWSGVKQGRYGYTF
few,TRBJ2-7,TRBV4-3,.,TGCGCCAGCAGCCGCCACCGGAGCGTATGCCCCTACGAGCAGTACTTC,CASSRHRSVCPYEQYF
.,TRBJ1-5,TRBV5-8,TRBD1,TGTGCCAGCAGCCCCAGGACAGGGCATCAGCCCCAGCATTTT,CASSPRTGHQPQHF
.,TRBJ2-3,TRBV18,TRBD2,TGTGCCAGCTCACCCGAGCGGGGGGGAAGCACAGATACGCAGTATTTT,CASSPERGGSTDTQYF
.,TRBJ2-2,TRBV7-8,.,TGTGCCAGCAGCTTAAACAGGGCTGGCGGGGAGCTGTTTTTT,CASSLNRAGGELFF
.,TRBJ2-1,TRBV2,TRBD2,TGTGCCAGCCAGGGGGAACTTAGCGGGGGGCCCAATGAGCAGTTCTTC,CASQGELSGGPNEQFF
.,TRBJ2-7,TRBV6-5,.,TGTGCCAGCAGGGCGGTAGGAACCGAACTCTACGAGCAGTACTTC,CASRAVGTELYEQYF
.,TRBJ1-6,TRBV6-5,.,TGTGCCAGCAGTCACAGGGTAGGGAATTCACCCCTCCACTTT,CASSHRVGNSPLHF
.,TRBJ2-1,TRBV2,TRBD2,TGTGCCAGCAGTGAAGCGGGAGCGGGAGGGCCGTACAATGAGCAGTTCTTC,CASSEAGAGGPYNEQFF
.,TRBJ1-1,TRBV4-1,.,TGCGCCAGCAGCCAAGAGTCCCCAGTGGACACTGAAGCTTTCTTT,CASSQESPVDTEAFF
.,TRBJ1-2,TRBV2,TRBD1,TGTGCCAGCACCAGGGGGACGGATGGCTACACCTTC,CASTRGTDGYTF
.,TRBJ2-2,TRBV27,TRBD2,TGTGCCAGCAGTGCCGGGACTAGCATCGGGGAGCTGTTTTTT,CASSAGTSIGELFF
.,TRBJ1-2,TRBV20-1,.,TGCAGTGCCTCTGGCTACACCTTC,CSASGYTF
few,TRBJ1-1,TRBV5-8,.,TGTGCCAGCAGCTTGGGACACAATGAAGCTTTCTTT,CASSLGHNEAFF
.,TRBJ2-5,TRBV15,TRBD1,TGTGCCACCAGCAGAGGACAGGGCAAAGAGACCCAGTACTTC,CATSRGQGKETQYF
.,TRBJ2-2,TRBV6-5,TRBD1,TGTGCCAGCAGTTACAAAAACAGGGGTGAAACCGGGGAGCTGTTTTTT,CASSYKNRGETGELFF
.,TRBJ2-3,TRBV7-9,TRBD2,TGTGCCAGCACCCTGCCGCTGAGCGGGGAGGATGACACAGATACGCAGTATTTT,CASTLPLSGEDDTDTQYF
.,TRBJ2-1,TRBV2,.,TGTGCCAGCAGTGGGGGAAAGGGGGGGGACAATGAGCAGTTCTTC,CASSGGKGGDNEQFF
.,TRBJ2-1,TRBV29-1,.,TGCAGCGTTGAAGATGGGAGGCAGGGATACTACAATGAGCAGTTCTTC,CSVEDGRQGYYNEQFF
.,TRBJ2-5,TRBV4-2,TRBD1,TGTGCCAGCAGCCACGAGCGGGACAGGGAAGAGACCCAGTACTTC,CASSHERDREETQYF
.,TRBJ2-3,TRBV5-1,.,TGCGCCAGCAGCTTGGAGTCAGGGCCGAGCACAGATACGCAGTATTTT,CASSLESGPSTDTQYF
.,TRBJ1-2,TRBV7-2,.,TGTGCCAGCAACAACCCCCCTTCAGCCAGGGGCGACTATGGCTACACCTTC,CASNNPPSARGDYGYTF
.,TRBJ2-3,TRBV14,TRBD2,TGTGCCAGCAGCCCCGGACTAGCGGAAACTAGCACAGATACGCAGTATTTT,CASSPGLAETSTDTQYF
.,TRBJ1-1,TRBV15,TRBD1,TGTGCCACCAGCGAATACCGACAGGGGGCTAGTGAAGCTTTCTTT,CATSEYRQGASEAFF
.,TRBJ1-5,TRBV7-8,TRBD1,TGTGCCAGCAGCACCAGGGACAGGGGGAGCAATCAGCCCCAGCATTTT,CASSTRDRGSNQPQHF
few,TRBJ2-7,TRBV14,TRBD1,TGTGCCAGCAGCCAAGAGGGAGGACAGGGGGTTCCGTACGAGCAGTACTTC,CASSQEGGQGVPYEQYF
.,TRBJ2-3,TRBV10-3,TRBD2,TGTGCCATCAGTAAAATTAGCGGGGAGGTGTCAGATACGCAGTATTTT,CAISKISGEVSDTQYF
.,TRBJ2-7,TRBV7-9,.,TGTGCCAGCAGCTTACCGGGGGAGCAGTACTTC,CASSLPGEQYF
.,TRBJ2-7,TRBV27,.,TGTGCCAGCAGTTTAAGGGAGTCCCCCTACGAGCAGTACTTC,CASSLRESPYEQYF